This entry describes one TCR beta chain. Its antigen is as yet unknown. The data derive from a study of Ad26.COV2.S vaccination and SARS-CoV-2 variants. Across the whole study: In the study, Ad26.COV2.S was injected intramuscularly once, or twice 56 days apart. Regarding the study as a whole: Spike-specific TCR breadth in vaccine recipients exceeded that seen in placebo recipients.

Noted treatment: some 20 received Ad26.COV2.S at low or high dose, single or two shots; about 5 received placebo; per-sample allocation not given. Each sample was drawn 63 days after the first injection (of vaccine or placebo). Cohort 1b enrolled adults aged 18-55 years in Boston. This vaccine is an Ad26 vector that expresses the Wuhan-strain SARS-CoV-2 spike. Trimming removed 4 bases from V and 2 bases from J, with 9 bases in between. In germline, CDR1 is SQVTM, CDR2 ANQGSEA. This CDR3 is 12 amino acids long. Libraries were prepared by immunoSEQ multiplex PCR; TCRdb keeps only in-frame clonotypes and omits some of them. This sample has a few hundred thousand clones, with around 82% found just once.

The source is a person aged 18-60 years who received the Ad26.COV2.S COVID-19 vaccine or a placebo. The J gene is TRBJ2-7, the V gene TRBV29-1; D might be TRBD2 (5 bases). Material: peripheral blood, obtained in a trial of Ad26.COV2.S vaccine versus placebo. The CDR3, as DNA: TGCAGCGTTGTAACGGGAACCTACGAGCAGTACTTC. Its translation: CSVVTGTYEQYF.